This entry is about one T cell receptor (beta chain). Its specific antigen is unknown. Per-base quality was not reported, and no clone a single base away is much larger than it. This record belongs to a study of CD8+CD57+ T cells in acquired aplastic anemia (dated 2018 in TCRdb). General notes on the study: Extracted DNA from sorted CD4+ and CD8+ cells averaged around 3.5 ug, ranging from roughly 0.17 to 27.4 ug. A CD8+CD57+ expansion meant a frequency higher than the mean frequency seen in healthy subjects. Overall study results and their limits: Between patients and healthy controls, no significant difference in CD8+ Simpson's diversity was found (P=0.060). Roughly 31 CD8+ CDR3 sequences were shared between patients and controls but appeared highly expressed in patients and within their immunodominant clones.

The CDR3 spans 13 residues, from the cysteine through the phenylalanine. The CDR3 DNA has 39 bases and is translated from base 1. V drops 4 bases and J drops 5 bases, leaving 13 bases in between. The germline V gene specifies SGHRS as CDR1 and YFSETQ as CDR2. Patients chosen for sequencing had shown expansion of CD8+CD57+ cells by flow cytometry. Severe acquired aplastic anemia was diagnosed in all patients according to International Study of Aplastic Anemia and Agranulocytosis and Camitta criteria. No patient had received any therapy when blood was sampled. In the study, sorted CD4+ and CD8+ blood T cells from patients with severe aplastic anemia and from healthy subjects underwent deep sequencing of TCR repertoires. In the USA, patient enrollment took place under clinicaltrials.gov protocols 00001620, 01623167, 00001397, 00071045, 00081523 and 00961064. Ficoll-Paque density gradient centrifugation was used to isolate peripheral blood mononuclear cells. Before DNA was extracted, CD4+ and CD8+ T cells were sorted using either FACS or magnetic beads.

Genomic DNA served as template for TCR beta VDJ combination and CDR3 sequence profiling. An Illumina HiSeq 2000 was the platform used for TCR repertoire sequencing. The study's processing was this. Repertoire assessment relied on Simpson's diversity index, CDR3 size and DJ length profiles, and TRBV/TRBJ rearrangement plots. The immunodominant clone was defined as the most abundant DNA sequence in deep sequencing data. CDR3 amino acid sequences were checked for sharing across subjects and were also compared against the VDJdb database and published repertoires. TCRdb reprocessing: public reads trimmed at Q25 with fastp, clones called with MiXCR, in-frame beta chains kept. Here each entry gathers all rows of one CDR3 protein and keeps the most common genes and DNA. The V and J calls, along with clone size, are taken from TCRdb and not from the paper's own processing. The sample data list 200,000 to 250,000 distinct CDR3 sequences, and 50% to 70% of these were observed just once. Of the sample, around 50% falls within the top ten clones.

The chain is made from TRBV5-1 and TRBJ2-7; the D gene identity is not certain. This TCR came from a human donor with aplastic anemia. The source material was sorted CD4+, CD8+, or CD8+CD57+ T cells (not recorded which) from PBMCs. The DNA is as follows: TGCGCCAGCAGCGAGGTCACCGGAGACGAGCAGTACTTC. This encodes CASSEVTGDEQYF.